This entry lists 10 T cell receptor beta chains sequenced from one sample in a study of beta chain features in type 1 diabetes. All of the isolated RNA was reverse transcribed, so expressed TCRB transcripts were sequenced. The data were produced by immunoSEQ multiplex PCR, yet TCRdb's version contains in-frame clones alone and is incomplete. The sample has hundreds of thousands of clones, about 32% seen once. Sequencing used naive CD4+ T cells from blood. The receptors come from a man aged 18 to 30 in good health.

The chain is built from TRBV7-2 and TRBJ1-1; D not certain. Trimming took 5 bases from V and 4 from J, leaving 11 bases between them. The CDR3 spans 13 residues. Looked up from germline, CDR1 is SGHTA and CDR2 is FQGNSA. CDR3 coding DNA: TGTGCCAGCAGCCGAAAGGTGGGCACTGAAGCTTTCTTT. Its protein is CASSRKVGTEAFF.

This clone has just a few counts. The rearrangement links TRBV5-4 to TRBJ2-3, with 11 bases lining up with TRBD2. J gave up 1 base and V 4 bases, and 11 bases lay outside the gene matches. Germline CDR1 reads SGHNT; CDR2 reads YYREEE (reference sequence). The CDR3 contains 18 residues. The CDR3 sequence is CASSPNPSGRPGTDTQYF. Written as DNA, the CDR3 is TGTGCCAGCAGCCCGAATCCTAGCGGGAGGCCGGGCACAGATACGCAGTATTTT.

In its sample, this clone was seen a few times. Additional DNA sequences in this sample encode the identical CDR3. Here the CDR3 reads CASSGLYNEQFF. The CDR3 bases are TGTGCCAGCAGTGGCCTATACAATGAGCAGTTCTTC. The J gene is TRBJ2-1, the V gene TRBV28; no reliable D call. Germline CDR1 reads MDHEN; CDR2 reads SYDVKM. Trimming removed 5 bases at V and 4 bases at J, with 6 bases between. The CDR3 consists of 12 residues.

The J gene is TRBJ1-2, the V gene TRBV15; no clear D gene. Trimming shortened V by 1 base and J by 7 bases, and 10 bases separated the two germline ends. The CDR3 runs to 13 residues. Per the germline V gene, CDR1 is LNHNV and CDR2 is YYDKDF (reference sequence). The CDR3 region has the DNA TGTGCCACCAGCAGAGTAAAGCAGGCTGGCTACACCTTC. Its protein product is CATSRVKQAGYTF.

The chain joins TRBV29-1 to TRBJ2-5; unclear D gene. V gave up 7 bases and J gave up 5 bases, with 14 bases separating them. Germline assignment: CDR1 SQVTM and CDR2 ANQGSEA. This CDR3 comprises 12 residues. Here the CDR3 DNA reads TGCAGCGCAACGAATCCCGGGGAGACCCAGTACTTC. Its translation: CSATNPGETQYF.

In its sample, this clone was seen a few times. The chain employs TRBV29-1 and TRBJ2-5; TRBD1 matches at 9 bases. The germline V gene encodes CDR1 SQVTM and CDR2 ANQGSEA. Trimming cost V 7 bases and J 4 bases; bases outside gene matches: 10. This CDR3 comprises 14 residues. The DNA of the CDR3 is TGCAGCGCCTTAACAGGGGGCGCGGGAGAGACCCAGTACTTC. Amino acid sequence: CSALTGGAGETQYF.

The chain joins TRBV4-2 to TRBJ2-2, with D possibly called TRBD1 or TRBD2 (5 bases each). Germline loops: CDR1 LGHNA, CDR2 YNFKEQ. V was trimmed by 4 bases and J by 0 bases, leaving 9 bases between them. This CDR3 has 15 amino acids. CDR3 residues: CASSPGTANTGELFF. The CDR3 DNA reads as TGTGCCAGCAGCCCCGGGACGGCGAACACCGGGGAGCTGTTTTTT.

The J gene is TRBJ2-3, the V gene TRBV7-2; 12 bases are a match to TRBD2. The germline gives CDR1 SGHTA, CDR2 FQGNSA. This CDR3 comprises 16 residues. The J segment lost 5 bases and the V segment lost 2 bases, leaving 5 bases of the junction unmatched. The CDR3, as DNA: TGTGCCAGCAGCTTACCTCGACTAGCGGGGGTAGATACGCAGTATTTT. This codes for CASSLPRLAGVDTQYF.

This clone came up a few times. This chain uses TRBV29-1 with TRBJ2-1; 7 bases line up with TRBD2. This CDR3 has 16 amino acids. Germline values: CDR1 SQVTM, CDR2 ANQGSEA. The trim removed 7 bases at V and 2 bases at J, leaving 14 bases unmatched. In DNA form, the CDR3 reads TGCAGCGCGTTTCCAATGTGGCGGGGGACCTACAATGAGCAGTTCTTC. Its translation: CSAFPMWRGTYNEQFF.

This chain links TRBV7-6 with TRBJ2-3, with unresolved D. V dropped 5 bases and J dropped 2 bases, with 5 bases sitting between them. Germline CDR1 SGHVS, CDR2 FNYEAQ. The CDR3 has 12 amino acids. The CDR3 coding sequence is TGTGCCAGCAGCCTCCTCACAGATACGCAGTATTTT. Protein: CASSLLTDTQYF.